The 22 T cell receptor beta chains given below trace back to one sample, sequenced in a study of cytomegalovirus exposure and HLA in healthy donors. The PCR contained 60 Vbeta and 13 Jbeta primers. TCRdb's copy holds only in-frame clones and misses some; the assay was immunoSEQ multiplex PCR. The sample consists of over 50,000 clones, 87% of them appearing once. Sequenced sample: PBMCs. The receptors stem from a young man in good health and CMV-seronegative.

CDR3 amino acids: CASAKGQGGETQYF. CDR3 coding DNA: TGTGCTAGTGCCAAGGGGCAGGGTGGAGAGACCCAGTACTTC. The chain combines TRBV12-5 with TRBJ2-5, with D possibly matching TRBD1 (5 bases). The CDR3 spans 14 residues. Germline V CDR1 and CDR2: LGHNT, FRNRAP. Trimming shortened V by 7 bases and J by 4 bases, and 16 bases separated the two germline ends.

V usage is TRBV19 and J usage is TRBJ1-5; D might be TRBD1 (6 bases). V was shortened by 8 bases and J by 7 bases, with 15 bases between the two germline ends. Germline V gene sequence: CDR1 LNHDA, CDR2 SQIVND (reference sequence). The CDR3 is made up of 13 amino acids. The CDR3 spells CASWSGGGQPQHF. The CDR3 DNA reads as TGTGCCAGTTGGTCGGGGGGCGGGCAGCCCCAGCATTTT.

Written as DNA, the CDR3 is TGTGCCAGCAGCCCGGGGACAGGGCTTCAGCCCCAGCATTTT. Its translation: CASSPGTGLQPQHF. The rearrangement joins TRBV5-4 to TRBJ1-5; 9 bases match TRBD1. CDR1 is SGHNT, CDR2 YYREEE, per germline (reference sequence). The J segment lost 6 bases and the V segment lost 4 bases, leaving 5 bases of the junction unmatched. The CDR3 contains 14 residues.

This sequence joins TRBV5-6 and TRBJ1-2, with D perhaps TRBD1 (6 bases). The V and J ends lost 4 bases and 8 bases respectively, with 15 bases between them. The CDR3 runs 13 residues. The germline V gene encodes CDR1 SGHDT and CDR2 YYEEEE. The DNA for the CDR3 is TGTGCCAGCAGCCAGTTGCGGGGGGCCGGCTACACCTTC. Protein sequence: CASSQLRGAGYTF.

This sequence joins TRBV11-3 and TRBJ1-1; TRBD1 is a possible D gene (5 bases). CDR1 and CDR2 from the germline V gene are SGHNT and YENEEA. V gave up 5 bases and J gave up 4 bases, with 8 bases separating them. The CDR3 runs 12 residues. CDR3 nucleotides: TGTGCCAGCAGCAAAGGGGTCACTGAAGCTTTCTTT. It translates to CASSKGVTEAFF.

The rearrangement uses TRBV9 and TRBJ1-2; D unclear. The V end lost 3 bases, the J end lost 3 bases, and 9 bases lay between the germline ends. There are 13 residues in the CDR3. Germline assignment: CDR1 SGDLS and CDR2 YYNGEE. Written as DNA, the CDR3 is TGTGCCAGCAGCGGAACGGAGGACTATGGCTACACCTTC. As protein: CASSGTEDYGYTF.

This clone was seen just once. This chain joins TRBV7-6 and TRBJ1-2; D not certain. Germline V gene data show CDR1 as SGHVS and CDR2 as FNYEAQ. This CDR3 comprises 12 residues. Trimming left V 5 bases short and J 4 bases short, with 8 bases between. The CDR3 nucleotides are TGTGCCAGCAGCATAGGGAGCTATGGCTACACCTTC. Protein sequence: CASSIGSYGYTF.

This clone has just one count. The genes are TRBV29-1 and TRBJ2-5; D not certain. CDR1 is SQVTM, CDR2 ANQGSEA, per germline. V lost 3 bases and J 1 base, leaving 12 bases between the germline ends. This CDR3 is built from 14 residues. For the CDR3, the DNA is TGCAGCGTTGAGGTAGTGTCCGCCCAAGAGACCCAGTACTTC. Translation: CSVEVVSAQETQYF.

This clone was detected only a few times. This chain's CDR3 is CSVEEGGVNQPQHF. The CDR3 coding sequence is TGCAGCGTTGAAGAGGGGGGGGTCAATCAGCCCCAGCATTTT. The rearrangement joins TRBV29-1 to TRBJ1-5; tentatively, D is TRBD1 (5 bases). Trimming took off 0 bases at V and 3 bases at J, with 9 bases between the two ends. Germline CDR1 is SQVTM and CDR2 is ANQGSEA. The CDR3 is 14 residues long.

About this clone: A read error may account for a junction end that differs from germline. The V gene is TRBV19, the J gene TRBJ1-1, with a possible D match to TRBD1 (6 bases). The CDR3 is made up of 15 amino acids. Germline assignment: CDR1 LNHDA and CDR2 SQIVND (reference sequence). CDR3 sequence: CASSIHGQGNPEAFF. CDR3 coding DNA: TGTGCCAGTAGTATACACGGTCAGGGGAACCCTGAAGCTTTCTTT.

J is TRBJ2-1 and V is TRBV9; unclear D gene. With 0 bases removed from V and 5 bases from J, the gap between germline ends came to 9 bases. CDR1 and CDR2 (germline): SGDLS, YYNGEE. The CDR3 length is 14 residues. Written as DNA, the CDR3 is TGTGCCAGCAGCGTAGATGCGAAGAACAATGAGCAGTTCTTC. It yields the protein CASSVDAKNNEQFF.

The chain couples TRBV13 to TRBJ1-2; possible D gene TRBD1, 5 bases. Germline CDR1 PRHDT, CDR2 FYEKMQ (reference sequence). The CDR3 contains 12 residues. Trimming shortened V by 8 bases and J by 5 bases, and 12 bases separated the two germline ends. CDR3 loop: CASQEGSYGYTF. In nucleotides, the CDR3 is TGTGCCAGCCAGGAGGGGTCATATGGCTACACCTTC.

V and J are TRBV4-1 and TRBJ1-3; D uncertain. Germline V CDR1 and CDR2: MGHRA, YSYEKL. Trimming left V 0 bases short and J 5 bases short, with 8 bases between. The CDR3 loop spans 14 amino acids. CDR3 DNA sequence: TGCGCCAGCAGCCAAGAATGGGCTAGAAACACCATATATTTT. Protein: CASSQEWARNTIYF.

CDR3: CASSYVQGGYEQYF. In nucleotides, the CDR3 is TGTGCCAGCAGTTACGTTCAGGGTGGTTACGAGCAGTACTTC. The chain carries TRBV6-5 and TRBJ2-5, with TRBD1 as a possible D gene (5 bases). The J call may be in error: the DNA end matches TRBJ2-7 better. Germline CDR1 is MNHEY and CDR2 is SVGAGI. The CDR3 is made up of 14 amino acids.

The CDR3 DNA sequence: TGCAGCGTTTTCAGGTTGAACACTGAAGCTTTCTTT. This codes for CSVFRLNTEAFF. The rearrangement uses TRBV29-1 and TRBJ1-1; no reliable D call. V lost 5 bases and J lost 0, with 7 bases in between. The CDR3 is 12 amino acids. Germline CDR1 reads SQVTM; CDR2 reads ANQGSEA.

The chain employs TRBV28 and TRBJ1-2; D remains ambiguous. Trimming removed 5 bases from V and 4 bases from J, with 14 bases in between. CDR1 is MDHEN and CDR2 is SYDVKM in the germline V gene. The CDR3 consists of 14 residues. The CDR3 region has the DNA TGTGCCAGCAGTCGTGCCGAAGGCGGCTATGGCTACACCTTC. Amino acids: CASSRAEGGYGYTF.

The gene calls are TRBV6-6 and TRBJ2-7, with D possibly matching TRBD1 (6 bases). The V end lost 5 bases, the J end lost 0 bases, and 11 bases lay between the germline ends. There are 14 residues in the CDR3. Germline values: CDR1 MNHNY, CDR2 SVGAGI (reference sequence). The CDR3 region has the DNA TGTGCCAGCAGTACTCAGGGGATCTCCTACGAGCAGTACTTC. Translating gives CASSTQGISYEQYF.

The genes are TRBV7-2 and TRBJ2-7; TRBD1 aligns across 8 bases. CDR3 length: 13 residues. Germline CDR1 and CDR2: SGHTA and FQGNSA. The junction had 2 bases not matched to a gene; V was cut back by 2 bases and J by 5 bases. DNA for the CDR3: TGTGCCAGCAGCTTACGGACAGGGAACGAGCAGTACTTC. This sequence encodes CASSLRTGNEQYF.

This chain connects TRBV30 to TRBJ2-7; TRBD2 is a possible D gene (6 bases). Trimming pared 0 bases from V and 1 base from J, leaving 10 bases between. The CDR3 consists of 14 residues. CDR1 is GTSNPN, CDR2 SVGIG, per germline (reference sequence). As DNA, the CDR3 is TGTGCCTGGAGTGTCGGGGGAGGATCCTACGAGCAGTACTTC. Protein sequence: CAWSVGGGSYEQYF.

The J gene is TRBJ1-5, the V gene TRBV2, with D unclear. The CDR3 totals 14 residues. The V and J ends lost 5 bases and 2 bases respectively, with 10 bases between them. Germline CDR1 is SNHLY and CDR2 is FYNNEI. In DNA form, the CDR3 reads TGTGCCAGCAGTTCCTTGGCGGGCAATCAGCCCCAGCATTTT. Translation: CASSSLAGNQPQHF.

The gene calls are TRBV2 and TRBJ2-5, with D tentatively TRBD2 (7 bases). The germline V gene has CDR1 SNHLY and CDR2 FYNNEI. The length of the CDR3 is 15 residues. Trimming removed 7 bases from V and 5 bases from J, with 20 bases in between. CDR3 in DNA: TGTGCCAGCAATAAACAGCCCGAGGGGGGGGAGACCCAGTACTTC. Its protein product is CASNKQPEGGETQYF.

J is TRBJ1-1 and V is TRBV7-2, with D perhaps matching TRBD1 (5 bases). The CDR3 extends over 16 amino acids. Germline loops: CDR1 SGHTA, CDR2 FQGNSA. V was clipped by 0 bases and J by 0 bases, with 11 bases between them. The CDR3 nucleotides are TGTGCCAGCAGCTTAGCCCCGGGGGTTATGAACACTGAAGCTTTCTTT. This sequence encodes CASSLAPGVMNTEAFF.